What follows are 14 T cell receptor beta chains derived from one specimen sequenced in a study of human T cells and chemical hapten exposure. Indicated time point: pre-sensitization, week 0. Treatment here: therapeutic diphenylcyclopropenone sensitization with weekly scalp DPC. From the RACE reads, TCRdb called clonotypes with MiXCR, one entry per CDR3 protein. The sample consists of approximately 180,000 distinct CDR3 sequences, approximately 31% of them appearing once. The sequencing here drew on whole blood, taken in connection with sensitization to the hapten diphenylcyclopropenone (DPC). These receptors all come from a woman aged 25-40 years with alopecia areata. Some clones in this sample may be carry-over from other donors' samples.

The genes are TRBV10-3 and TRBJ2-3; D possibly matches TRBD1 or TRBD2 (5 bases each). CDR1 is ENHRY, CDR2 SYGVKD, per germline. There are 14 residues in the CDR3. Trimming shortened V by 2 bases and J by 3 bases, and 9 bases separated the two germline ends. CDR3 sequence reads: CAISEVGGTDTQYF. The CDR3 DNA is TGTGCCATCAGTGAGGTTGGGGGAACAGATACGCAGTATTTT.

This clonotype was observed many times. This chain links TRBV28 with TRBJ1-5, with TRBD1 as a possible D gene (5 bases). CDR3 length equals 14 residues. Trimming stripped 7 bases from V and 5 bases from J, with 15 bases between. CDR1 and CDR2 (germline): MDHEN, SYDVKM. The DNA of the CDR3 is TGTGCCAGCACCCGGGGGACCGGAGATCAGCCCCAGCATTTT. It specifies CASTRGTGDQPQHF.

The chain combines TRBV25-1 with TRBJ1-6, with D unclear. The V gene lost 8 bases and the J gene lost 6 bases, with 8 bases spanning the gap. The germline gives CDR1 MGHDK, CDR2 SYGVNS. The CDR3 is 12 amino acids. CDR3 in DNA: TGTGCCAGCGGTGGCCCTAATTCACCCCTCCACTTT. Its protein is CASGGPNSPLHF.

This clonotype occurred many times. The chain recombines TRBV7-2 with TRBJ2-2, with D perhaps TRBD1 (6 bases). This CDR3 is built from 13 residues. V was trimmed by 3 bases and J by 5 bases, leaving 7 bases between them. CDR1 and CDR2 from the germline V gene are SGHTA and FQGNSA. This CDR3 is CASSFRGTGELFF. CDR3 in DNA: TGTGCCAGCAGCTTCAGGGGAACCGGGGAGCTGTTTTTT.

The CDR3: CASRGSGFLTRSYNEQFF. Here the CDR3 DNA reads TGTGCCAGCAGAGGATCAGGGTTTTTAACACGCTCCTACAATGAGCAGTTCTTC. V gene TRBV6-2 or TRBV6-3 combines with J gene TRBJ2-1, with D perhaps matching TRBD1 (5 bases). The length of the CDR3 is 18 residues. Trimming removed 6 bases from V and 0 bases from J, with 21 bases in between. Germline V gene lookup returns CDR1 MNHEY and CDR2 SVGEGT.

This clonotype was found a few times. The chain has TRBV29-1 and TRBJ1-2; 12 bases line up with TRBD1. Germline V gene sequence: CDR1 SQVTM, CDR2 ANQGSEA. Trimming cost V 4 bases and J 0 bases; bases outside gene matches: 6. CDR3 length: 16 amino acids. The CDR3 region is CSVAKGQGAPNYGYTF. The CDR3 DNA follows: TGCAGCGTTGCTAAGGGACAGGGGGCTCCTAACTATGGCTACACCTTC.

This clonotype has a handful of counts. V gene TRBV6-1 combines with J gene TRBJ1-4; 8 bases fit TRBD1. This CDR3 spans 13 amino acids. Trimming took 6 bases from V and 8 from J; bases not matched to a gene: 5. Germline V lookup: CDR1 MNHNS, CDR2 SASEGT. DNA for the CDR3: TGTGCCAGCAGCAGGGGGCGCTGGGAAAAACTGTTTTTT. The encoded protein is CASSRGRWEKLFF.

This clonotype showed up just a few times. CDR3 protein: CSGGQGRETQYF. CDR3 bases: TGCAGCGGAGGACAGGGTCGAGAGACCCAGTACTTC. The chain uses TRBV29-1 and TRBJ2-5; TRBD1 aligns across 8 bases. Germline assignment: CDR1 SQVTM and CDR2 ANQGSEA. J gave up 4 bases and V 7 bases, and 5 bases lay outside the gene matches. There are 12 residues in the CDR3.

CDR3 sequence: CASSFQGANEQFF. Written as DNA, the CDR3 is TGCGCCAGCAGCTTCCAGGGCGCGAATGAGCAGTTCTTC. The rearrangement uses TRBV5-1 and TRBJ2-1; D possibly corresponds to TRBD1 (5 bases). Trimming took off 2 bases at V and 7 bases at J, with 10 bases between the two ends. Germline V gene data show CDR1 as SGHRS and CDR2 as YFSETQ. The CDR3 has 13 amino acids.

This clonotype was observed a single time. V is TRBV28 and J is TRBJ2-7; 8 bases align to TRBD2. From germline, CDR1 is MDHEN and CDR2 SYDVKM. The CDR3 is 15 residues long. The V segment lost 7 bases and the J segment 2 bases; nucleotides outside the gene matches: 10. CDR3 protein: CASTPSGRNPYEQYF. The CDR3 nucleotides are TGTGCCAGCACCCCCAGCGGGAGAAACCCCTACGAGCAGTACTTC.

This clonotype occurred many times. The chain recombines TRBV6-2 or TRBV6-3 with TRBJ1-1, with D unclear. The V end lost 5 bases, the J end lost 11 bases, and 12 bases lay between the germline ends. Germline V gene sequence: CDR1 MNHEY, CDR2 SVGEGT. The CDR3 is made up of 11 amino acids. The CDR3 nucleotides are TGTGCCAGCAGTGAGAGATATGAGGCTTTCTTT. Amino acid sequence: CASSERYEAFF.

In its sample, this clonotype was seen a few times. V is TRBV5-1 and J is TRBJ2-7; 7 nucleotides agree with TRBD1. V lost 3 bases and J lost 5; bases outside the gene matches: 8. CDR3 size: 14 residues. Per germline, CDR1 SGHRS and CDR2 YFSETQ. DNA of the CDR3: TGCGCCAGCAGCTACGGACAGGTAGCCAACGAGCAGTACTTC. Amino acids: CASSYGQVANEQYF.

In this sample, this clonotype turned up a few times. The J gene is TRBJ1-2, the V gene TRBV11-2; tentative D call: TRBD1 (6 bases). The CDR3 contains 14 residues. Germline loops: CDR1 SGHAT, CDR2 FQNNGV. Trimming stripped 5 bases from V and 0 bases from J, with 10 bases between. CDR3 in amino acids: CASSRTDSNYGYTF. CDR3 DNA sequence: TGTGCCAGCAGCCGGACAGATTCTAACTATGGCTACACCTTC.

The CDR3 reads CASSTYSGTSGTPTYNEQFF. The CDR3, as DNA: TGTGCCAGCAGCACTTATTCCGGGACTAGCGGGACACCAACCTACAATGAGCAGTTCTTC. The chain links TRBV7-6 to TRBJ2-1, with 13 positions matching TRBD2. With 5 bases clipped from V and 2 bases from J, the junction kept 15 bases outside the gene matches. Germline values: CDR1 SGHVS, CDR2 FNYEAQ. The CDR3 consists of 20 residues.